The 2 T cell receptor beta chains below come from one sample, sequenced in a study of blood T cell repertoires in COVID-19. Clones were sequenced by immunoSEQ multiplex PCR, and TCRdb holds only the in-frame ones, with some missing. The sample holds 70,000 to 95,000 clones, 75% to 90% seen once. The sequenced sample consisted of peripheral blood. All receptors come from an elderly woman with active COVID-19.

V and J are TRBV19 and TRBJ2-1; D perhaps matches TRBD2 (6 bases). This CDR3 contains 15 residues. Per the germline V gene, CDR1 is LNHDA and CDR2 is SQIVND (reference sequence). V was pared by 7 bases and J by 0 bases, with 13 bases between. The CDR3 loop is CASTGGVSSYNEQFF. CDR3 coding DNA: TGTGCCAGTACTGGCGGGGTGAGCTCCTACAATGAGCAGTTCTTC.

V and J are TRBV7-8 and TRBJ2-7; 7 nucleotides agree with TRBD2. The CDR3 runs 15 residues. CDR1 is SGHVS, CDR2 FQNEAQ, per germline. The V and J ends lost 0 bases and 7 bases, in that order; junction bases with no gene match: 9. The CDR3: CASSLAIRAREEQYF. The CDR3 region has the DNA TGTGCCAGCAGCTTAGCGATTAGGGCGCGGGAGGAGCAGTACTTC.